A single sample gave rise to the 11 T cell receptor beta chains below, sequenced in a study of human T cells and chemical hapten exposure. The time point here: pre-sensitization, week 0. The treatment is: therapeutic diphenylcyclopropenone sensitization with weekly scalp DPC. Each CDR3 protein gets one entry after TCRdb re-called the RACE reads with MiXCR. This sample has some 250,000 distinct CDR3 sequences, with about 7.7% found just once. The sample here was whole blood, taken in connection with sensitization to the hapten diphenylcyclopropenone (DPC). These receptors were taken from a man between 18 and 29 years old with alopecia areata. Some clones in this sample may be carry-over from other donors' samples.

The V call is TRBV5-1, the J call TRBJ1-1; 7 bases line up with TRBD1. V trimming: 2 bases; J trimming: 5 bases; junction bases outside the gene matches: 6. CDR3 length: 14 residues. Germline values: CDR1 SGHRS, CDR2 YFSETQ. The CDR3 sequence is CASSFPTGRTEAFF. The CDR3 DNA sequence: TGCGCCAGCAGCTTTCCGACAGGGAGGACTGAAGCTTTCTTT.

V gene TRBV7-3 combines with J gene TRBJ2-3, with 7 bases aligning to TRBD2. Unmatched junction bases numbered 10, after V lost 5 bases and J lost 5 bases. Germline lookup yields CDR1 SGHTA and CDR2 FQGTGA. The CDR3 is 15 residues long. The CDR3 sequence is CASSPTGLVGDTQYF. Here the CDR3 DNA reads TGTGCCAGCAGCCCTACTGGACTAGTCGGAGATACGCAGTATTTT. The whole variable domain, filled in from reference TRBV7-3 and TRBJ2-3, reads GAGVSQTPSNKVTEKGKYVELRCDPISGHTALYWYRQSLGQGPEFLIYFQGTGAADDSGLPNDRFFAVRPEGSVSTLKIQRTERGDSAVYLCASSPTGLVGDTQYFGPGTRLTVL.

This clonotype has only one observation. The V gene is TRBV11-2, the J gene TRBJ2-2, with unresolved D. This CDR3 is built from 19 residues. The ends were cut back, 0 bases at V and 5 bases at J, with 22 bases in the middle. Per germline, CDR1 SGHAT and CDR2 FQNNGV. The CDR3 here is CASSLDWSRLIPTTGELFF. The CDR3 DNA follows: TGTGCCAGCAGCTTAGATTGGAGCAGGCTGATTCCGACGACCGGGGAGCTGTTTTTT.

This clonotype was observed a handful of times. The gene calls are TRBV27 and TRBJ2-1, with 8 bases matching TRBD1. Trimming cost V 6 bases and J 9 bases; bases outside gene matches: 16. Germline CDR1 is MNHEY and CDR2 is SMNVEV (reference sequence). The CDR3 sequence is 16 residues long. The CDR3 protein is CASSPIWTGLAGEQFF. The CDR3 coding sequence is TGTGCCAGCAGCCCTATTTGGACAGGGCTTGCGGGTGAGCAGTTCTTC.

This clonotype was detected a few times. The chain uses TRBV6-2 or TRBV6-3 and TRBJ1-4; maybe TRBD1 (5 bases). The germline V and J ends were trimmed by 7 bases and 5 bases, with 14 bases remaining between them. The CDR3 loop spans 14 amino acids. The V gene's germline CDR1 is MNHEY and CDR2 SVGEGT. The CDR3: CASKDDSLNEKLFF. The CDR3 nucleotides read TGTGCCAGCAAAGATGACAGCCTGAATGAAAAACTGTTTTTT.

In this sample, this clonotype turned up many times. The rearrangement uses TRBV20-1 and TRBJ2-4, with 8 bases aligning to TRBD1. CDR3 length equals 15 residues. V shed 0 bases and J 9 bases; nucleotides not matched to a gene: 10. CDR1 and CDR2 (germline): DFQATT, SNEGSKA (reference sequence). Here the CDR3 DNA reads TGCAGTGCTAGAGATTGGCTGCAGGGGGCTATCATTCAGTACTTC. Translation gives CSARDWLQGAIIQYF.

This clonotype was observed a handful of times. The V call is TRBV27, the J call TRBJ2-3; no clear D gene. CDR1 is MNHEY, CDR2 SMNVEV, per germline (reference sequence). The CDR3 is 15 residues long. V lost 2 bases, J lost 2 bases, and 11 bases lay in between. The CDR3 DNA reads TGTGCCAGCAGTTTACTAGTCGGAACCACAGATACGCAGTATTTT. This translates into CASSLLVGTTDTQYF.

The gene calls are TRBV7-2 and TRBJ2-5, with 9 bases aligning to TRBD1. Germline V lookup: CDR1 SGHTA, CDR2 FQGNSA. The CDR3 length is 16 residues. V lost 5 bases, J lost 5 bases, and 12 bases stayed unmatched. CDR3 DNA sequence: TGTGCCAGCAGCCCCTCGATTACAGGGGGCGCCGAGACCCAGTACTTC. It encodes CASSPSITGGAETQYF.

This clonotype came up a few times. This sequence joins TRBV29-1 and TRBJ2-3, with TRBD2 matching 8 bases. Germline CDR1 and CDR2: SQVTM and ANQGSEA. This CDR3 is 14 amino acids long. V gave up 4 bases and J gave up 4 bases; unmatched junction bases: 7. DNA for the CDR3: TGCAGCGTTGGGCCCGGGGGGGCCGCAGATACGCAGTATTTT. Translated: CSVGPGGAADTQYF.

This clonotype showed up just a few times. The chain joins TRBV6-4 to TRBJ2-1, with 7 nucleotides matching TRBD1. The V gene's germline CDR1 is MRHNA and CDR2 SNTAGT. The trim removed 0 bases at V and 2 bases at J, leaving 4 bases unmatched. This CDR3 has 16 amino acids. As DNA, the CDR3 is TGTGCCAGCAGTGACTCTTGGCAGGGGGCCTACAATGAGCAGTTCTTC. It translates to CASSDSWQGAYNEQFF.

This clonotype turned up a few times. CDR3 region: CASSLISGSPHEQYF. CDR3 coding DNA: TGTGCCAGCAGCTTGATATCGGGAAGTCCCCACGAGCAGTACTTC. This chain joins TRBV5-8 and TRBJ2-7; possibly TRBD2 for D (5 bases). The CDR3 runs 15 residues. Germline assignment: CDR1 SGHTS and CDR2 YDEGEE. V lost 1 base and J lost 5, with 16 bases in between.